One and the same sample provided the 4 T cell receptor beta chains below, sequenced in a study of blood T cell repertoires in COVID-19. Repertoires were generated with immunoSEQ multiplex PCR, while TCRdb's copy carries only in-frame clones and drops some. Of about 130,000 clones in the sample, 92% were seen once. Sequencing was performed on peripheral blood. Receptors originate from a man aged 45-65 years with COVID-19, enrolled during active disease.

The chain recombines TRBV30 with TRBJ1-5; TRBD1 matches at 8 bases. The CDR3 loop spans 14 amino acids. The germline gives CDR1 GTSNPN, CDR2 SVGIG (reference sequence). Trimming took 2 bases from V and 5 from J; bases not matched to a gene: 5. CDR3: CAWSPGQVYQPQHF. As DNA, the CDR3 is TGTGCCTGGAGTCCGGGACAGGTATATCAGCCCCAGCATTTT.

The chain is built from TRBV5-1 and TRBJ2-7; unclear D gene. V was trimmed by 4 bases and J by 3 bases, leaving 5 bases between them. The CDR3 spans 11 residues. The germline gives CDR1 SGHRS, CDR2 YFSETQ. The chain's CDR3 is CASSLNYEQYF. CDR3 bases: TGCGCCAGCAGCCTAAACTACGAGCAGTACTTC.

The count of this clone is one. The V gene is TRBV11-2, the J gene TRBJ2-7; D possibly corresponds to TRBD1 (5 bases). Germline CDR1 SGHAT, CDR2 FQNNGV. The V gene lost 2 bases and the J gene lost 6 bases, with 17 bases spanning the gap. The CDR3 has 15 amino acids. CDR3 DNA sequence: TGTGCCAGCAGCTTATTAGCCCCGCTTCAGGGCGAGCAGTACTTC. This encodes CASSLLAPLQGEQYF.

This clone was seen a handful of times. The V gene is TRBV10-2, the J gene TRBJ2-7; 16 bases line up with TRBD2. The CDR3 runs to 15 residues. J was trimmed by 7 bases and V by 7 bases; bases with no gene match: 7. CDR1 WSHSY and CDR2 SAAADI come from the germline V gene. The CDR3 sequence is CASNPTGLAGGEQYF. CDR3 nucleotide sequence: TGCGCCAGCAACCCAACGGGACTAGCGGGGGGGGAGCAGTACTTC.